Here is one T cell receptor beta chain with its context. The sample is drawn from a study of blood T cell repertoires in COVID-19. Study context: Acute-phase and convalescent COVID-19 samples originated in the United States, Italy and Spain. Nucleic acid was either cDNA or gDNA, and it came from T cells, B-cell-depleted T cells, or PBMCs.

Per the study methods: Amplification with reference gene primers provided the estimates of nucleated cell counts. Repertoires were generated with immunoSEQ multiplex PCR, while TCRdb's copy carries only in-frame clones and drops some. V, J and clone size derive from that table, while D and trimming were established from the DNA sequence. The profile shows 110,000 to 150,000 clones, 82% of them singletons. The germline V gene has CDR1 MNHEY and CDR2 SVGAGI. The CDR3 consists of 14 residues. V was clipped by 10 bases and J by 12 bases; unmatched bases: 15. The chain has TRBV6-5 and TRBJ2-1; 10 bases agree with TRBD2. The sequencing input was peripheral blood. This clonotype was sampled from a woman of 80 years or more with acute or convalescent COVID-19. DNA of the CDR3: TGTGCCACCTCAGTGCAGAGCGGGAGGGCGGGGCAGTTCTTC. This translates into CATSVQSGRAGQFF.